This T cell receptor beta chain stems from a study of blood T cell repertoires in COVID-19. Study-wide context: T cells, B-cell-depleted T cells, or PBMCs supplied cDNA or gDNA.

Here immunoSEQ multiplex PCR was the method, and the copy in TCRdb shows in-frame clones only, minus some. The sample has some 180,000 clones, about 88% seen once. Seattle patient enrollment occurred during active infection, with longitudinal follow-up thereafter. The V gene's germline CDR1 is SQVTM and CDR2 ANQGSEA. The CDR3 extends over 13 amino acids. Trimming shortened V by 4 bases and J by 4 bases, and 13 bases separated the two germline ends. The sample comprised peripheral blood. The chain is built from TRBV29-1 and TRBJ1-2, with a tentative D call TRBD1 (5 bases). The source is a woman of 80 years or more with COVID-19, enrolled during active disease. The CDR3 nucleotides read TGCAGCGTTGCTCAGAGCGGGGGCTATGGCTACACCTTC. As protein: CSVAQSGGYGYTF.